These 28 T cell receptor beta chains were all obtained from the same sample, sequenced in a study of blood T cell repertoires in COVID-19. Data came from immunoSEQ multiplex PCR; TCRdb stores just in-frame clones and leaves some out. The repertoire holds roughly 150,000 clones, with approximately 80% as singletons. The sample comprised PBMCs or T cells enriched from blood (not recorded which). Receptors were obtained from a man in his 70s who had been exposed to COVID-19.

J is TRBJ1-4 and V is TRBV6-5; D call uncertain. The germline V and J ends were trimmed by 0 bases and 5 bases, with 7 bases remaining between them. Germline values: CDR1 MNHEY, CDR2 SVGAGI. CDR3 length: 14 amino acids. CDR3 in DNA: TGTGCCAGCAGTTACTCGTACAACAATGAAAAACTGTTTTTT. Translated, it gives CASSYSYNNEKLFF.

The chain couples TRBV7-2 to TRBJ1-2, with a possible D match to TRBD1 (6 bases). CDR3 length equals 13 residues. The germline V gene encodes CDR1 SGHTA and CDR2 FQGNSA. V was cut by 2 bases and J by 7 bases, with 11 bases left in between. CDR3 sequence: CASSLNRAGGYTF. The DNA of the CDR3 is TGTGCCAGCAGCTTAAACAGGGCCGGTGGCTACACCTTC.

V usage is TRBV9 and J usage is TRBJ2-1; 12 nucleotides agree with TRBD2. This CDR3 has 18 amino acids. V was clipped by 0 bases and J by 3 bases; unmatched bases: 7. Germline loops: CDR1 SGDLS, CDR2 YYNGEE. The CDR3: CASSVGETSGGFYNEQFF. The CDR3 region has the DNA TGTGCCAGCAGCGTAGGGGAGACTAGCGGGGGATTCTACAATGAGCAGTTCTTC.

This chain joins TRBV10-1 and TRBJ2-6; D possibly corresponds to TRBD2 (5 bases). CDR1 WNHNN and CDR2 SYGVQD come from the germline V gene (reference sequence). The CDR3 length is 17 residues. V lost 0 bases and J lost 1, with 10 bases in between. The CDR3 DNA reads as TGCGCCAGCAGTGAGTCGTGGGGAGCTTCTGGGGCCAACGTCCTGACTTTC. Its protein product is CASSESWGASGANVLTF.

This clone was seen a few times. The chain recombines TRBV2 with TRBJ2-3; maybe TRBD2 (6 bases). The V gene lost 2 bases and the J gene lost 4 bases, with 13 bases spanning the gap. This CDR3 has 15 amino acids. The V gene's germline CDR1 is SNHLY and CDR2 FYNNEI. CDR3 loop: CASSERLVGADTQYF. The CDR3 DNA sequence: TGTGCCAGCAGTGAACGACTAGTTGGAGCAGATACGCAGTATTTT.

The table lists this clone with a count of one. The chain employs TRBV21-1 and TRBJ2-7; whether TRBD1, the table's D call, matches the DNA was not checked. TRBV21-1 is annotated as a pseudogene. CDR3 length: 18 amino acids. CDR3 nucleotides: TGTGCCAGCAGCAAAGCGGACAGGGGCTCACCACCCTCCTACGAGCAGTACTTC. Protein sequence: CASSKADRGSPPSYEQYF.

This clone has only a few counts. The chain has TRBV7-3 and TRBJ2-2; weak D call: TRBD2 (5 bases). The CDR3 is made up of 16 amino acids. The germline V and J ends were trimmed by 5 bases and 1 base, with 14 bases remaining between them. Germline V lookup: CDR1 SGHTA, CDR2 FQGTGA. The CDR3 sequence is CASSPRNGENTGELFF. CDR3 in DNA: TGTGCCAGCAGCCCCCGAAACGGGGAGAACACCGGGGAGCTGTTTTTT.

V is TRBV7-9 and J is TRBJ1-1; the D is unclear. The CDR3 runs 14 residues. In germline, CDR1 is SEHNR, CDR2 FQNEAQ (reference sequence). Between the trimmed V and J ends, which lost 4 bases and 4 bases, there was a span of 13 bases. Written as DNA, the CDR3 is TGTGCCAGCAGCTCCCCCGGATCGGGCACTGAAGCTTTCTTT. Protein product: CASSSPGSGTEAFF.

The chain employs TRBV7-2 and TRBJ1-6; possible D gene TRBD1, 5 bases. The germline gives CDR1 SGHTA, CDR2 FQGNSA. The CDR3 is made up of 17 amino acids. The V gene lost 3 bases and the J gene lost 0 bases, with 12 bases spanning the gap. Written as DNA, the CDR3 is TGTGCCAGCAGCTTTCGCGGGGGAAGCTCCTATAATTCACCCCTCCACTTT. Protein product: CASSFRGGSSYNSPLHF.

The chain combines TRBV10-1 with TRBJ2-7; TRBD1 is a possible D gene (5 bases). Germline loops: CDR1 WNHNN, CDR2 SYGVQD (reference sequence). Trimming left V 5 bases short and J 2 bases short, with 10 bases between. The CDR3 is 13 residues long. The CDR3 nucleotides are TGCGCCAGCAGTTCCTCAGGGACCTACGAGCAGTACTTC. It translates to CASSSSGTYEQYF.

The chain combines TRBV6-4 with TRBJ1-6, with a tentative D call TRBD1 (5 bases). The CDR3 has 15 residues. Germline CDR1 is MRHNA and CDR2 is SNTAGT. The ends were cut back, 6 bases at V and 8 bases at J, with 17 bases in the middle. The CDR3 loop reads CASSALPSGDSPLHF. The DNA for the CDR3 is TGTGCCAGCAGCGCGCTCCCATCGGGGGATTCACCCCTCCACTTT.

The chain couples TRBV19 to TRBJ2-3, with TRBD2 as a possible D gene (7 bases). The CDR3 spans 17 residues. Germline CDR1 LNHDA, CDR2 SQIVND (reference sequence). Trimming left V 6 bases short and J 0 bases short, with 19 bases between. In DNA, the CDR3 is TGTGCCAGTAGGGCACAGGGAGCGGGGTATAGCACAGATACGCAGTATTTT. Its protein is CASRAQGAGYSTDTQYF. Drawing the rest from reference TRBV19 and TRBJ2-3, the complete variable domain is DGGITQSPKYLFRKEGQNVTLSCEQNLNHDAMYWYRQDPGQGLRLIYYSQIVNDFQKGDIAEGYSVSREKKESFPLTVTSAQKNPTAFYLCASRAQGAGYSTDTQYFGPGTRLTVL.

The chain joins TRBV6-2 or TRBV6-3 to TRBJ1-5, with D maybe TRBD1 (5 bases). This CDR3 region has 14 residues. The ends were cut back, 6 bases at V and 4 bases at J, with 13 bases in the middle. The germline V gene encodes CDR1 MNHEY and CDR2 SVGEGT. DNA for the CDR3: TGTGCCAGCAGCACGGGACTCATTAATCAGCCCCAGCATTTT. Protein product: CASSTGLINQPQHF.

Only a few counts were recorded for this clone. V is TRBV12-5 and J is TRBJ1-1; possible D gene TRBD1, 6 bases. The germline V gene encodes CDR1 LGHNT and CDR2 FRNRAP. Trimming removed 4 bases from V and 1 base from J, with 13 bases in between. The CDR3 spans 15 residues. The CDR3 sequence: CASGWLTTGNTEAFF. CDR3 in DNA: TGTGCTAGTGGTTGGCTAACGACAGGGAACACTGAAGCTTTCTTT.

The CDR3 bases are TGTGCCAGCAGGGTACCTTATCCCACTAATGAGCAGTTCTTC. Its translation: CASRVPYPTNEQFF. The chain employs TRBV27 and TRBJ2-1; D remains unclear. The CDR3 contains 14 residues. Trimming removed 6 bases from V and 7 bases from J, with 16 bases in between. Germline CDR1 reads MNHEY; CDR2 reads SMNVEV (reference sequence).

The V call is TRBV28, the J call TRBJ2-3, with 9 bases lining up with TRBD1. The CDR3 runs 15 residues. Per germline, CDR1 MDHEN and CDR2 SYDVKM. J lost 1 base, V lost 4 bases, and 3 bases had no gene match. This chain's CDR3 is CASSYGQGRTDTQYF. The CDR3 nucleotides are TGTGCCAGCAGTTATGGACAGGGGCGCACAGATACGCAGTATTTT.

V is TRBV5-1 and J is TRBJ2-1, with TRBD2 identical over 10 bases. The V gene end was trimmed by 3 bases and the J gene end by 4 bases; junction bases not matched to a gene: 10. Germline V gene sequence: CDR1 SGHRS, CDR2 YFSETQ. The CDR3 covers 17 residues. CDR3 residues: CASSSAGSGGSYNEQFF. Here the CDR3 DNA reads TGCGCCAGCAGCTCCGCCGGTAGCGGGGGGTCTTACAATGAGCAGTTCTTC.

This clone was seen only once. The chain couples TRBV6-5 to TRBJ2-3; D ambiguous. Trimming stripped 5 bases from V and 3 bases from J, with 6 bases between. Per germline, CDR1 MNHEY and CDR2 SVGAGI. This CDR3 is 12 amino acids long. The CDR3 is CASSPHTDTQYF. The CDR3, as DNA: TGTGCCAGCAGTCCCCATACAGATACGCAGTATTTT.

The rearrangement uses TRBV11-2 and TRBJ1-1, with D possibly being TRBD1 (5 bases). The germline V gene has CDR1 SGHAT and CDR2 FQNNGV. The V end lost 3 bases, the J end lost 2 bases, and 7 bases lay between the germline ends. This CDR3 is 13 amino acids long. CDR3 sequence: CASSFQGNTEAFF. The CDR3 region has the DNA TGTGCCAGCAGCTTTCAGGGTAACACTGAAGCTTTCTTT.

The CDR3 region is CASSPNTDTQYF. For the CDR3, the DNA is TGTGCCAGCTCCCCCAACACAGATACGCAGTATTTT. V usage is TRBV18 and J usage is TRBJ2-3; no clear D gene. V lost 6 bases and J 2 bases, leaving 6 bases between the germline ends. CDR1 and CDR2 from the germline V gene are KGHSH and LQKENI. This CDR3 has 12 amino acids. The entire variable domain, with the rest obtained from reference TRBV18 and TRBJ2-3, is as follows: NAGVMQNPRHLVRRRGQEARLRCSPMKGHSHVYWYRQLPEEGLKFMVYLQKENIIDESGMPKERFSAEFPKEGPSILRIQQVVRGDSAAYFCASSPNTDTQYFGPGTRLTVL.

The J gene is TRBJ2-1, the V gene TRBV9; TRBD2 agrees at 10 bases. Germline V gene sequence: CDR1 SGDLS, CDR2 YYNGEE. The CDR3 runs to 14 residues. J lost 8 bases, V lost 4 bases, and 6 bases had no gene match. CDR3 sequence reads: CASSLTSGVDEQFF. CDR3 coding DNA: TGTGCCAGCAGCCTTACTAGCGGGGTGGATGAGCAGTTCTTC.

The rearrangement links TRBV10-1 to TRBJ2-1, with TRBD2 matching 8 bases. The trim removed 5 bases at V and 8 bases at J, leaving 8 bases unmatched. The CDR3 extends over 14 amino acids. The germline CDR1 and CDR2 sequences are WNHNN and SYGVQD (reference sequence). The CDR3 is CASSPAGAVDEQFF. The CDR3 region has the DNA TGCGCCAGCAGTCCAGCGGGGGCGGTCGATGAGCAGTTCTTC.

The rearrangement uses TRBV5-1 and TRBJ1-1, with D possibly matching TRBD1 (5 bases). Trimming shortened V by 0 bases and J by 0 bases, and 9 bases separated the two germline ends. From germline, CDR1 is SGHRS and CDR2 YFSETQ. The CDR3 extends over 15 amino acids. CDR3 loop: CASSLAATVNTEAFF. The CDR3, as DNA: TGCGCCAGCAGCTTGGCGGCGACAGTGAACACTGAAGCTTTCTTT.

This clone was detected only once. The genes are TRBV9 and TRBJ2-3; perhaps TRBD2 as D (6 bases). Germline values: CDR1 SGDLS, CDR2 YYNGEE. Trimming shortened V by 0 bases and J by 4 bases, and 9 bases separated the two germline ends. The CDR3 spans 14 residues. CDR3 in DNA: TGTGCCAGCAGCGTAGAGGTAGCGGCAGATACGCAGTATTTT. Protein sequence: CASSVEVAADTQYF. Full variable domain (remainder filled in from reference TRBV9 and TRBJ2-3): DSGVTQTPKHLITATGQRVTLRCSPRSGDLSVYWYQQSLDQGLQFLIQYYNGEERAKGNILERFSAQQFPDLHSELNLSSLELGDSALYFCASSVEVAADTQYFGPGTRLTVL.

The rearrangement links TRBV7-6 to TRBJ1-5, with 10 bases fitting TRBD1. The trim removed 4 bases at V and 7 bases at J, leaving 7 bases unmatched. The CDR3 loop spans 15 amino acids. Germline V CDR1 and CDR2: SGHVS, FNYEAQ. The CDR3 DNA is TGTGCCAGCAGCTACGGGACAGGGGCAGGGCAGCCCCAGCATTTT. It translates to CASSYGTGAGQPQHF.

The rearrangement uses TRBV14 and TRBJ2-1, with 12 bases aligning to TRBD2. Germline V gene data show CDR1 as SGHDN and CDR2 as FVKESK. The CDR3 is made up of 14 amino acids. After removal of 8 bases from V and 6 bases from J, the junction contained 5 bases not matched to a gene. In DNA form, the CDR3 reads TGTGCCAGCCGTCTAGCGGGAGGGCCCAATGAGCAGTTCTTC. It specifies CASRLAGGPNEQFF.

V and J are TRBV24-1 and TRBJ2-1; TRBD1 matches 9 bases. CDR3 size: 16 residues. Germline V lookup: CDR1 KGHDR, CDR2 SFDVKD. The V and J ends lost 6 bases and 1 base, in that order; junction bases with no gene match: 6. CDR3 bases: TGTGCCACCAGTTCAACCGGGACAGGGTCCTACAATGAGCAGTTCTTC. Protein product: CATSSTGTGSYNEQFF.

This clone was found many times. The V gene is TRBV2, the J gene TRBJ2-1; the D is unclear. In germline, CDR1 is SNHLY, CDR2 FYNNEI. V gave up 3 bases and J gave up 7 bases, with 4 bases separating them. This CDR3 region has 11 residues. The DNA for the CDR3 is TGTGCCAGCAGTGAGTATAATGAGCAGTTCTTC. This sequence encodes CASSEYNEQFF.